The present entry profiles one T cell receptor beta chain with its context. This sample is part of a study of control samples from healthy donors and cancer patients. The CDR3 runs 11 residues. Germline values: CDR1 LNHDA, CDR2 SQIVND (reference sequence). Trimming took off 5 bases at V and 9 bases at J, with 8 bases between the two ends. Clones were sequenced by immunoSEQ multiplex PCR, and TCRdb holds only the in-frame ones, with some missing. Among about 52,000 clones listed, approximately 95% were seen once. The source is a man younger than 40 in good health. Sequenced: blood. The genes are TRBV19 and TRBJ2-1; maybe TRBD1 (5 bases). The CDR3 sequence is CASSQRGEQFF. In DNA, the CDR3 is TGTGCCAGTAGTCAAAGGGGTGAGCAGTTCTTC.